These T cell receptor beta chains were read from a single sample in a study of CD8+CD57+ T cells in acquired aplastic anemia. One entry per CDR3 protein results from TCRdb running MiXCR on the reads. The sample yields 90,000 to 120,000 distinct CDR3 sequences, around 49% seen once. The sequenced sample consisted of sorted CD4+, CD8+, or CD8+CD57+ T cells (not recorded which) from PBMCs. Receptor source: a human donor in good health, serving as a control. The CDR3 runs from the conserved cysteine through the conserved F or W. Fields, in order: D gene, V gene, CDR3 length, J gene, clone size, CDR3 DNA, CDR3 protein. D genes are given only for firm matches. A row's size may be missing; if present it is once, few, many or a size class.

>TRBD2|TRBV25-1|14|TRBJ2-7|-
TGTGCCAGCTCGGGACTAGCCCCTTCGTACGAGCAGTACTTC
CASSGLAPSYEQYF
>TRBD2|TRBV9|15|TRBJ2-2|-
TGTGCCAGCAGCCTTAGCGGGGGTAAAACCGGGGAGCTGTTTTTT
CASSLSGGKTGELFF
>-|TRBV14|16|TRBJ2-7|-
TGTGCCAGCAGCCTAGAGCCTCGGGACTCTCCCCGCGAGCAGTACTTC
CASSLEPRDSPREQYF
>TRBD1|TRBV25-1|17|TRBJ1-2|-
TGTGCCAGCAGTGGGGGGGACAGGGGGCCCCTTGGCTATGGCTACACCTTC
CASSGGDRGPLGYGYTF
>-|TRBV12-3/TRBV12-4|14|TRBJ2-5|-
TGTGCCAGCAGTTTTAAGGGGTCGGGGGAGACCCGGTACTTC
CASSFKGSGETRYF
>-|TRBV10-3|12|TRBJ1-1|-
TGTGCCAGCAGTTATCCGGTTACTGAAGCTTCCTTT
CASSYPVTEASF
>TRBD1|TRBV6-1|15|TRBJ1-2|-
TGTGCCAGCAGTGGAGGGACAGGGGCAAGCTATGGCTACACCTTC
CASSGGTGASYGYTF
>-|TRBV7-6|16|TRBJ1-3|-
TGTGCCAGCAGCTTAGCAGGGACGAGCTCTGGAAACACCATATATTTT
CASSLAGTSSGNTIYF
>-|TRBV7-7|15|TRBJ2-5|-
TGTGCTAGCAGCTTAGGAGTTCAGAACCAAGAGACCCAGTACTTC
CASSLGVQNQETQYF
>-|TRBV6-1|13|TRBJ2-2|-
TGTGCCGGCAGAAACGAAAACACCGGGGAGCTGTTTTTT
CAGRNENTGELFF
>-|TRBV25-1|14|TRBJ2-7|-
TGTGCCAGCAGTGACGGGACACAAAGTTACGAGCAGTACTTC
CASSDGTQSYEQYF
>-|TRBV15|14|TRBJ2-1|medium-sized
TGTGCCACTAGACAGGTTGGGGCATACAATGAGCAGTTCTTC
CATRQVGAYNEQFF
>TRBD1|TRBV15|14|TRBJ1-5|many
TGTGCCACCCGAGACAGGGTAGGAGATCAGCCCCAGCATTTT
CATRDRVGDQPQHF
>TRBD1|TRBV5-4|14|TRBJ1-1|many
TGTGCCAGCAGCATCGGACAGGAGAACACTGAAGCTTTCTTT
CASSIGQENTEAFF
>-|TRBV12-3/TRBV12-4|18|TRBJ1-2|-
TGTGCCAGCACCATTGGGTCAGGAGGTGGGCAAAGTAACTATGGCTACACCTTC
CASTIGSGGGQSNYGYTF
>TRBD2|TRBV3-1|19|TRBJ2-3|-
TGTGCCAGCAGCCAACTCCCAAAAGGGACTAGCGGGGGTCCAGATACGCAGTATTTT
CASSQLPKGTSGGPDTQYF
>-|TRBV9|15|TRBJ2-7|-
TGTGCCAGCAGCGTAGGATCCGGGGCGAGGGACGAGCAGTACTTC
CASSVGSGARDEQYF
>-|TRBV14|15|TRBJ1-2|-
TGTGCCAGCAGCCAAGTAATCGGGGGGGCCTATGGCTACACCTTC
CASSQVIGGAYGYTF
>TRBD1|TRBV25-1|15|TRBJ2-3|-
TGTGCCAGCGGAAGAGCAGGGGGTTTGACAGATACGCAGTATTTT
CASGRAGGLTDTQYF
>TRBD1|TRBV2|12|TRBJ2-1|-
TGTGCCAGCCTGGGACAGGCCAATGAGCAGTTCTTC
CASLGQANEQFF